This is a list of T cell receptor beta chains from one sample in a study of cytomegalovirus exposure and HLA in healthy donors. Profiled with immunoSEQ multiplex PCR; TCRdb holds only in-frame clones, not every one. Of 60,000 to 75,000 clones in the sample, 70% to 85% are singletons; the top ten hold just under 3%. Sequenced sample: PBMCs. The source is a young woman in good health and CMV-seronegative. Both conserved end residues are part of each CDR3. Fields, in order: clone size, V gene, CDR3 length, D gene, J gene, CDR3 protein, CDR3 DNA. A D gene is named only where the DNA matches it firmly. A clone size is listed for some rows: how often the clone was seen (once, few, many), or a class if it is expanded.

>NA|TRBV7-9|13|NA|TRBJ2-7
CASRDTLTYEQYF
TGTGCCAGCAGGGACACTCTGACCTACGAGCAGTACTTC
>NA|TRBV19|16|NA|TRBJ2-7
CASSSWQTGPTYEQYF
TGTGCCAGTAGTTCGTGGCAGACAGGCCCGACCTACGAGCAGTACTTC
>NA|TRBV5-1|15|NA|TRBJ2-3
CASSLNSGGVDTQYF
TGCGCCAGCAGCTTAAATTCGGGGGGCGTTGATACGCAGTATTTT
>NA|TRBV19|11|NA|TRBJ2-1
CASSIGGEQFF
TGTGCCAGTAGTATAGGCGGTGAGCAGTTCTTC
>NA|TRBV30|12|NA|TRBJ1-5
CAFSGRNQPQHF
TGTGCCTTCAGCGGGAGGAATCAGCCCCAGCATTTT
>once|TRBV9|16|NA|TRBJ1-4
CASSAGSGGANEKLFF
TGTGCCAGCAGCGCCGGTTCGGGGGGAGCTAATGAAAAACTGTTTTTT
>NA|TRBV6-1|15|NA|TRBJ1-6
CASSGGTGRNSPLHF
TGTGCCAGCAGTGGGGGAACAGGCCGTAATTCACCCCTCCACTTT
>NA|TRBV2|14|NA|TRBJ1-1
CASSTEGRDTEAFF
TGTGCCAGCAGTACGGAGGGCCGGGACACTGAAGCTTTCTTT
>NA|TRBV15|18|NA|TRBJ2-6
CATSRYSTGYSGANVLTF
TGTGCCACCAGCCGCTACTCGACGGGATACTCTGGGGCCAACGTCCTGACTTTC
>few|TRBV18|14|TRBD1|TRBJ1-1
CASSLGQGNTEAFF
TGTGCCAGCTCCCTAGGACAGGGGAACACTGAAGCTTTCTTT
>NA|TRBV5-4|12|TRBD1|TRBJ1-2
CATETGGDGYTF
TGTGCCACCGAGACAGGGGGGGATGGCTACACCTTC
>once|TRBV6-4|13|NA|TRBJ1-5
CASSVRGNQPQHF
TGTGCCAGCAGTGTCCGGGGCAATCAGCCCCAGCATTTT
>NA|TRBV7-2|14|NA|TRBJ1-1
CASRALSGNTEAFF
TGTGCCAGCAGAGCTTTATCAGGGAACACTGAAGCTTTCTTT
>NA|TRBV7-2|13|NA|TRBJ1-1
CASSFQGSTEAFF
TGTGCCAGCAGCTTTCAGGGATCTACTGAAGCTTTCTTT
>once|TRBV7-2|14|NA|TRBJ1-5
CASSFTGTLQPQHF
TGTGCCAGCAGCTTCACGGGGACACTCCAGCCCCAGCATTTT
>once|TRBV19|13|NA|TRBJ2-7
CASSIKSSYEQYF
TGTGCCAGTAGTATTAAGAGCTCCTACGAGCAGTACTTC
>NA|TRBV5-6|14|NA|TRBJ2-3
CASSAKGGGDTQYF
TGTGCCAGCAGCGCAAAGGGGGGGGGAGATACGCAGTATTTT
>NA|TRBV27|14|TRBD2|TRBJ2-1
CASTPGGTYNEQFF
TGTGCCAGCACCCCGGGGGGGACCTACAATGAGCAGTTCTTC
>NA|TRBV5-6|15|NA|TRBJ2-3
CASSLIASGTDTQYF
TGTGCCAGCAGCTTGATCGCTAGCGGCACAGATACGCAGTATTTT
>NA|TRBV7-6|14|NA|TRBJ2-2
CASSSDRTTGELFF
TGTGCCAGCAGCTCGGACAGAACCACCGGGGAGCTGTTTTTT
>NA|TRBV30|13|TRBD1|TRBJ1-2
CAGGQGTNYGYTF
TGTGCCGGGGGACAGGGGACAAACTATGGCTACACCTTC
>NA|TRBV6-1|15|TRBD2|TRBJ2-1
CASGYHSGGYNEQFF
TGTGCCAGCGGATACCATAGCGGGGGGTACAATGAGCAGTTCTTC
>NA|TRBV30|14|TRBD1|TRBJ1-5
CAWRRQGLNQPQHF
TGTGCCTGGAGAAGACAGGGCCTAAATCAGCCCCAGCATTTT
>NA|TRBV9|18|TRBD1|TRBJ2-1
CASSYNHLRDRSYNEQFF
TGTGCCAGCAGCTATAACCATCTCCGGGACAGGAGCTACAATGAGCAGTTCTTC
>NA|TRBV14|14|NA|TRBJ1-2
CASSLGGGNYGYTF
TGTGCCAGCAGCCTCGGGGGGGGTAACTATGGCTACACCTTC
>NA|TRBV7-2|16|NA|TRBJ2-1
CASSLNGGSSYNEQFF
TGTGCCAGCAGCCTGAATGGAGGGAGCTCCTACAATGAGCAGTTCTTC